This T cell receptor beta chain was recorded in a study of radiation and T cells in renal cell carcinoma. Findings and limits, study-wide: In blood, top tumor clones expanded by 2 weeks, shrinking by 4.

Time point meaning: blood 2 weeks post-SBRT. The treatment was: 15 Gy SBRT to primary tumor, nephrectomy 4 weeks later. This clone was found a few times. Its antigen is unidentified. Germline CDR1 reads MNHEY; CDR2 reads SMNVEV (reference sequence). The CDR3 loop spans 16 amino acids. The V end was cut by 0 bases, the J end by 4 bases, with 16 bases between. The repertoire was sequenced with immunoSEQ multiplex PCR; TCRdb's copy has only in-frame clones and lacks some. This table holds roughly 130,000 clones, more than 75% found once. The clonotype comes from a woman in her 70s with renal cell carcinoma. V and J are TRBV27 and TRBJ2-7; D might be TRBD1 or TRBD2, each matching 5 bases. The sequencing here drew on blood, taken from a patient whose treatment included radiotherapy and nephrectomy. The CDR3 region is CASSLSRTGARYEQYF. CDR3 sequence (DNA): TGTGCCAGCAGTTTATCGCGAACCGGGGCGCGATACGAGCAGTACTTC.